This T cell receptor (beta chain) came from a study of T-cell memory formation after mild COVID-19 (dated by TCRdb to the early 2020s). About the full investigation: TCR sequence clusters from the two donors were found to be largely donor specific. In a couple of donors, T-cell clones that expanded and contracted after mild COVID-19 were followed by sequencing TCRalpha and TCRbeta repertoires longitudinally. Two young, previously healthy adult volunteers, one female and one male, were included in the cohort. What the work shows at the level of the full study, not this receptor alone: Some responding clones were detected in pre-infection memory, which suggested that pre-existing cross-reactive memory T cells had joined the SARS-CoV-2 response. Only a couple of mild cases were covered in the study, and larger cohorts including severe cases with pre-infection samples were considered necessary. Contracting CD4+ clones were found mainly in CM and EM memory subsets, while CD8+ clones were enriched in EMRA. From day 15 to 85, contracting clones showed balanced CD4/CD8 phenotypes, whereas a second wave of clones that expanded from day 15 to 37 leaned towards CD4+. SARS-CoV-2 specificity was not confirmed for the second-wave clones peaking on day 37.

Data came from an Illumina NovaSeq 6000. TCRalpha and TCRbeta cDNA libraries were built by 5'RACE with constant-segment primers, adding sample barcodes and unique molecular identifiers. RNA was extracted from every sample with Trizol reagent. Libraries were amplified in two PCR steps, with a second sample barcode and Illumina TruSeq adapters added in the second step. Libraries were sequenced on an Illumina NovaSeq with 2 x 150 bp paired-end reads. For the original study's pipeline: Reads were demultiplexed and collapsed into UMI-guided consensus sequences with migec v1.2.7. Using mixcr v2.1.11, UMI consensuses were aligned to TRA and TRB V and J templates and then assembled into clonotypes. A clonotype was counted as expanded or contracted only when both edgeR and NoisET called the clonotype significant, with the noise models trained on biological replicates. For edgeR calls, the thresholds were a false discovery rate-adjusted p below 0.01 and a log2 fold-change of 1. As an exploratory analysis of dynamics, max-normalized trajectories of the 1000 most abundant clonotypes were examined by PCA with hierarchical clustering. Each responding clone was given a CD4 or CD8 phenotype based on the CD4+ and CD8+ repertoires, which had been sequenced separately. TCRdb ran its own pipeline on the public reads, namely fastp trimming at Q25 and MiXCR clone calling, and kept in-frame beta chains. Entries that share a CDR3 protein sequence are merged under the most common genes and DNA. These V and J calls derive from TCRdb rather than the authors' analysis. The sample table shows roughly 300,000 distinct CDR3 sequences, and approximately 8% are seen once. Of the sample, approximately 22% falls within the top ten clones.

PBMCs were isolated by Ficoll-Paque density gradient centrifugation. The CDR3 covers 15 residues, taking in both the cysteine and the phenylalanine. Kept here is only the CDR3 DNA, which spans 45 bases and is read in frame from base 1. CDR1 and CDR2 were assigned from the germline V gene as SGHTA and FQGNSA. V ends up 3 bases short and J 3 bases short, with an unmatched junction base count of 3. With regard to this clonotype: This receptor's antigen is unknown. One base away there is no much larger clone; base qualities are not given.

The sequence links TRBV7-2 to TRBJ2-1; 9 nucleotides in the junction match TRBD1. This sequence was found in a man younger than 35 who had mild COVID-19 (a few samples of this study predate the infection). The sample titles of this study are shuffled in the database, so cell type and time point are left out; the donor was told from shared clones. The specimen was PBMCs or a T cell subset sorted from them (not recorded which). The DNA is as follows: TGTGCCAGCAGCTTTGGGACAGGGCTCTACAATGAGCAGTTCTTC. Its protein reads: CASSFGTGLYNEQFF.